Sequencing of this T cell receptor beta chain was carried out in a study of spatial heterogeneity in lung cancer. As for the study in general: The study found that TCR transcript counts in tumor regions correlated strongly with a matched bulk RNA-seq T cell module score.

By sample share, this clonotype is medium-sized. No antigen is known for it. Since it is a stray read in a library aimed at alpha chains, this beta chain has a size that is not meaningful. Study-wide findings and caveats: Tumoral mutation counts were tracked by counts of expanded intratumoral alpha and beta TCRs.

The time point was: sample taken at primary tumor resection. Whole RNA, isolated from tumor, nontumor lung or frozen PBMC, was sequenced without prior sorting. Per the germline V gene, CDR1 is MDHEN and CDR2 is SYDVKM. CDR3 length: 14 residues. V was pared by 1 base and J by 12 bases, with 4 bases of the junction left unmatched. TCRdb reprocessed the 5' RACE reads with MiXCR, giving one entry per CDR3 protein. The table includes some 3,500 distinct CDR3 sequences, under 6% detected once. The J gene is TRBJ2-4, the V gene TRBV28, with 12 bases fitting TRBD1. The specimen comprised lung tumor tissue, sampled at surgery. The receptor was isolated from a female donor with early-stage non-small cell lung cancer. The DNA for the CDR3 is TGTGCCAGCAGTTTATTGGGACAGGGGGCACGTCAGTACTTC. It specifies CASSLLGQGARQYF.